Included here is one T cell receptor beta chain sequence, with context. Its antigen has not been determined. Per-base qualities were not stored, and no clone one base away is much larger. Libraries were built with the immunoSEQ multiplex PCR assay. A mixture of 60 forward primers for TCR Vbeta segments and 13 reverse primers for TCR Jbeta segments was used in the multiplex PCR. The CDR3 region of rearranged TCR beta genes was amplified from genomic DNA by a multiplex PCR assay. On the Illumina HiSeq System, the amplified TCR beta libraries were sequenced as 87-base-pair reads. The paper's processing steps were these. In a later analysis, tens of millions of unique TCR beta chains were counted across the 500 to 700 repertoires, and approximately 11 million of these chains were shared by at least two donors. To remove PCR and sequencing errors, raw reads were error-corrected and collapsed into unique sequences using a nearest-neighbor algorithm that merged closely related sequences. To assign V, D and J gene segments, CDR3 sequences were aligned to IMGT reference sequences. For a sequence to be retained, at least a six-nucleotide match to both a V gene segment and a J gene segment was required. Rearrangements were classified as productive when the CDR3 lacked stop codons and remained in frame with V and J, and all other rearrangements were classified as non-productive. CDR3 was defined according to IMGT convention as the region running from the second conserved V-encoded cysteine to the conserved J-encoded phenylalanine. In an earlier analysis of around 600 of the donors, sequences lacking an unambiguous match to a single V gene segment were excluded. An earlier analysis of 587 of the donors called V segments functional above 56.7% productive rearrangements and segregating when the between-donor standard deviation exceeded 5%. A statistical classification framework was built to diagnose cytomegalovirus status from the catalog of TCR beta chain sequences. In a later analysis, V and J genes were assigned by comparing TCR nucleotide sequences against IMGT/GENE-DB human TR gene sequences. The TCRdist pipeline was used in a later analysis to assign CDR3 sequences and most-parsimonious VDJ recombination scenarios. A later analysis defined each TCR beta chain by its CDR3 amino acid sequence plus V-gene family, and excluded reads lacking a unique V-gene family. To address suspected cross-contamination and a sequencing artifact, a later analysis removed 592 highly shared, low-generation-probability nucleotide sequences. In a later analysis, a clonal expansion index for each public chain was calculated from normalized within-repertoire ranks of inferred template counts. In a later analysis, generation probabilities were computed using a VDJ recombination model fitted to out-of-frame rearrangements, and the results were checked against IGoR. A later analysis scored TCR-TCR, TCR-HLA and TCR-CMV co-occurrence with hypergeometric tests, applying a repertoire-size bias correction to TCR pairs. In a later analysis, false discovery rates were estimated by permuting HLA or CMV assignments 20 times. In a later analysis, co-occurring TCRs were grouped with DBSCAN, and TCRdist sequence similarity was added when clustering was performed within HLA-allele-positive subsets. Repertoires with fewer than 30,000 or more than 120,000 public chains were left out of co-occurrence clustering, as were about five repertoires with anomalous nucleotide sharing. Here the immuneACCESS table is served through TCRdb, limited to in-frame sequences with V and J called. Missing clones are a known gap in these copies; in checked studies unresolved V genes cover under half, and the rest lacks a known reason. The V and J calls and clone size were taken over from that table, and D and trimming were inferred from the DNA. The sample table records some 120,000 clones; 74% of these occur just once. About 4% of the sample lies in the top ten.

These data come from a study of cytomegalovirus exposure and HLA in healthy donors (dated by TCRdb to between 2016 and 2019). Turning to the overall study: An earlier analysis of several hundred of the donors reported approximately 280 Gb of sequence data and around 120 million unique TCR beta sequences obtained from 150 million to 200 million T cells. An earlier analysis of 500 to 750 of the donors applied high-throughput TCR beta sequencing to assess whether each TCR beta V gene segment acted as functional or pseudogenic. The genetic ancestry cluster associated with self-reported Caucasian donors included roughly four fifths of the roughly 410 genotyped donors. Both class I and class II loci were covered by HLA typing, at four-digit resolution. The study profiled the T cell repertoires of hundreds of subjects by immunosequencing and related them to cytomegalovirus serostatus. Across some 400 genotyped donors of the cohort, an average of 235,054 unique TCR beta nucleotide sequences per donor were sequenced, and around 20% of those sequences were non-productive. A later genetic analysis took genome-wide SNP genotypes for about 55% of the 666 donors and used that subset as a discovery cohort. The aim of the study was to test whether cataloging public T cell receptors could identify signatures of past pathogen exposure. To study patterns of TCR occurrence, a later analysis re-analyzed previously published TCR beta repertoires from 700 or so donors and added high-resolution HLA genotyping. Alongside the repertoire data, information on donor age, sex, ethnicity and CMV serostatus was compiled. Every discovery cohort repertoire had been produced on one sequencing platform. A handful of DR-DQ haplotypes were handled as single units for association and clustering because linkage in the cohort was strong. Typing coverage differed by locus: A, B, C, DRB1 and DQB1 were typed in roughly 620-640 donors, DQA1 in roughly 510, DPA1 in 606, and DPB1 in roughly 470. To predict cytomegalovirus infection status, the study brought together high-throughput TCR immunosequencing, statistical association of individual TCRs with disease status, and machine learning. Rather than drawing on any new phenotypic data, the later analysis identified candidate immune exposures from TCR beta sequences and the way those sequences occurred across donors. Along with the approximately 700-subject first cohort, a separate validation cohort of over 90 different subjects was used. About 320 gigabases of sequencing data and tens of millions of unique TCR sequences were included in an early release covering under 650 HLA-typed donors. General findings and caveats noted by the study authors: Most TCR sequences were seen in very few donors, while some public TCRs were found in many individuals. Because HLA typing was missing for some donors at each locus, association tests included only the typed subset. According to a later analysis, TCR association rates differed among HLA loci, with DRB1 alleles showing the most associated TCRs and HLA-C alleles showing the fewest. In a later genetic analysis, a missense DCLRE1C variant was associated with V-gene and J-gene trimming of TCR beta chains, and the association was replicated in an independent cohort. According to a later genetic analysis, donors in an Asian-associated ancestry cluster had fewer N-insertions in productive TCRs than the roughly 700-donor mean. According to the authors, the approach could potentially be generalized to other disease states and immunological phenotypes. This cohort had only TCR beta chains sequenced, and the lack of alpha or paired-chain data limited which features could be detected. Assigning TCR associations to individual alleles was difficult when HLA alleles, especially DR and DQ, strongly co-occurred. Linkage disequilibrium might explain the correlated functional status among segregating V segments, but an unknown experimental factor could not be excluded. CMV serostatus was the only immune exposure information available for the cohort. The study gave a list of 150 to 200 TCR beta chains associated with cytomegalovirus. Broadly in line with IMGT annotations, most TCR beta V segments showed up in productive rearrangements about 90% or about 30% of the time in an earlier analysis of several hundred of the donors. A cluster of highly shared sequence variants was judged likely to represent a technical artifact of the sequencing pipeline. Roughly uniform sequencing depth across donors was assumed in presence/absence analyses, although this assumption may not hold. Compared with equally common non-associated chains, HLA-associated TCR beta chains in a later analysis were more clonally expanded and had lower generation probabilities. A later analysis associated 16,951 TCR beta sequences with specific HLA alleles at a false discovery rate of 0.05. In vitro tests confirmed that a few of the cytomegalovirus-associated TCR beta chains recognize cytomegalovirus antigens. The classifier was reported to diagnose cytomegalovirus status with high specificity and sensitivity in both the original and validation cohorts. About 17 rarely observed V segments, including chromosome 9 orphons, were excluded from the earlier analysis of approximately 500 of the donors because counts were too low. A later analysis reported that several top co-occurrence clusters appeared linked to parvovirus B19, influenza, CMV and Epstein-Barr virus. Some IMGT-functional V segments, including TRBV6-2 and TRBV6-3, could not be told apart with the 87-base-pair reads, so those segments were excluded. A further reported finding was that TCR beta sequences accurately predicted the HLA-A and HLA-B alleles for most subjects in the first cohort. According to a later analysis, most CMV-associated TCR beta chains appeared to be HLA-restricted, and the HLA associations seemed to be driven largely by CMV exposure.

CDR1 is given as LGHNT and CDR2 as FRNRAP, both from the germline V gene. From its cysteine to its phenylalanine, the CDR3 spans 14 amino acids. Only CDR3 DNA remains: 42 bases, in frame from the first base. Trimming removed 1 base from V and 13 bases from J, leaving 17 bases between the germline ends. The cohort was made up of approximately 670 healthy bone marrow donors. All cohort members were sampled while nominally healthy, although unrecorded immune exposures were likely present. The donor tested CMV seropositive, placing the donor among the roughly 300 seropositive members of the cohort. A peripheral blood sample was collected from each donor, and TCR beta sequencing was performed on peripheral blood mononuclear cells. Genomic DNA extraction from the blood cell samples was performed with the Qiagen DNeasy Blood Extraction Kit.

This receptor chain uses TRBV12-5 and TRBJ2-1, with TRBD2 tentatively as D gene (5 bases match). Material: PBMCs. The TCR was taken from a woman between 45 and 65 years old in good health and CMV-seropositive. The bases read TGTGCTAGTGGTTTGGAAGCCCTCCGGAGCGGACAGTTCTTC. It translates as CASGLEALRSGQFF.